This TCR beta chain was observed in a study of cytomegalovirus exposure and HLA in healthy donors. As for the study in general: Within an early data release were roughly 90 million unique TCRs drawn from HLA-typed donors.

The PCR used 60 Vbeta and 13 Jbeta primers. Original methodology: In a later analysis, about 12 million of approximately 86 million unique beta chains occurred in at least two donors. Only in-frame clones appear in the TCRdb table, and some are missing; sequencing was by immunoSEQ multiplex PCR. Clone size and the V and J calls come from that table; the DNA yielded D and trimming. The table includes tens of thousands of clones, around 78% detected once. The sample taken for sequencing was PBMCs. The receptor's source is a man in his thirties or forties in good health and CMV-seronegative.

The CDR3 DNA follows: TGTGCCAGCAGCACTTGGGGGGGATCGAAAGGCTACACCTTC. It yields the protein CASSTWGGSKGYTF. The gene calls are TRBV4-2 and TRBJ1-2; possibly TRBD1 for D (5 bases). Trimming pared 5 bases from V and 8 bases from J, leaving 18 bases between. The length of the CDR3 is 14 residues. Germline V gives CDR1 LGHNA, CDR2 YNFKEQ.